The rows below give T cell receptor beta chains drawn from one sample of a study of response to subunit inactivated influenza vaccine. TCRdb re-called the RT-PCR reads through MiXCR, storing one row per CDR3 protein. The sample records approximately 680,000 distinct CDR3 sequences, roughly 14% being singletons. The input for sequencing was PBMCs from blood, taken roughly 13 days after vaccination. The receptors here all came from a man in his forties or fifties who received an inactivated influenza vaccine. CDR3s include the opening cysteine and the closing phenylalanine or tryptophan. Each record gives: D gene, J gene, V gene, clone size, CDR3 DNA, CDR3 protein. The D gene is left open where the match is weak. Some rows have no size entry. The others give once, few or many, or a class for an expanded clone.

NA,TRBJ2-5,TRBV10-3,few,TGTGCCATCAGTGAAAATCCAGGGCCCTCCCAAGAGACCCAGTACTTC,CAISENPGPSQETQYF
TRBD1,TRBJ1-1,TRBV27,many,TGTGCCAGCAGTTTCGCAGGGGGGAACACTGAAGCTTTCTTT,CASSFAGGNTEAFF
TRBD1,TRBJ2-3,TRBV28,NA,TGTGCCAGCAGTTTAAGGGGGCGACCAGATACGCAGTATTTT,CASSLRGRPDTQYF
NA,TRBJ2-5,TRBV6-2/TRBV6-3,NA,TGTGCCAGCAGACTTAGTCAAGAGACCCAGTACTTC,CASRLSQETQYF
TRBD2,TRBJ2-7,TRBV5-6,many,TGTGCCAGCAGCTGGAGTACGGGGGGTTCCATCTACGAGCAGTACTTC,CASSWSTGGSIYEQYF
NA,TRBJ2-2,TRBV7-2,many,TGTGCCAGCAGCGTAGGGAACACCGGGGAGCTGTTTTTT,CASSVGNTGELFF
NA,TRBJ2-2,TRBV3-1,NA,TGTGCCAGCAGCCAGGATACTGACGGGGAGCTGTTTTTT,CASSQDTDGELFF
NA,TRBJ1-2,TRBV4-3,NA,TGCGCCAGCAGCCCCCAAAGGGCGGGTAACTATGGCTACACCTTC,CASSPQRAGNYGYTF
NA,TRBJ2-1,TRBV11-2,NA,TGTGCCAGCAGCTTAGAGGGTCTTTATTATCATGAGCAGTTCTTC,CASSLEGLYYHEQFF
NA,TRBJ1-1,TRBV10-3,few,TGTGCCATCAGTGGCACGGGGGCTAACACTGAAGCTTTCTTT,CAISGTGANTEAFF
NA,TRBJ2-3,TRBV20-1,few,TGCAGTGCTAGACTTCAGGGAGATACGCAGTATTTT,CSARLQGDTQYF
TRBD2,TRBJ2-2,TRBV4-3,NA,TGCGCCAGCAGCCAAGGGGTGCGGGGGGGCAACACCGGGGAGCTGTTTTTT,CASSQGVRGGNTGELFF
TRBD2,TRBJ2-5,TRBV4-2,NA,TGTGCCAGCAGCGCCACGGGCGGCGGGGGGGCCTCCGAGACCCAGTACTTC,CASSATGGGGASETQYF
TRBD2,TRBJ2-7,TRBV5-4,NA,TGTGCCAGCAGCTGGACGGTTCGTGGGGGCCTAGCGGGGGCCTACGAGCAGTACTTC,CASSWTVRGGLAGAYEQYF
NA,TRBJ2-7,TRBV4-1,NA,TGCGCCAGCGGCGACACCGGCTACGAGCAGTACTTC,CASGDTGYEQYF
TRBD1,TRBJ2-5,TRBV5-1,few,TGCGCCAGCAGCTCTATCAGGGGGATGGAGACCCAGTACTTC,CASSSIRGMETQYF
TRBD1,TRBJ2-2,TRBV12-3/TRBV12-4,NA,TGTGCCAGCAGCTTCATGACAGGGTCAGCCGGGGAGCTGTTTTTT,CASSFMTGSAGELFF
NA,TRBJ1-2,TRBV18,many,TGTGCCAGCTCACCACCGTCCGGGCATTATGGCTACACCTTC,CASSPPSGHYGYTF
NA,TRBJ2-1,TRBV29-1,many,TGCAGCGTTGAACCCAGGGGCGGCCTCACCTACAATGAGCAGTTCTTC,CSVEPRGGLTYNEQFF
NA,TRBJ2-6,TRBV6-1,NA,TGTGCCAGCAGTGAAGCGCACAGGGTTTTCGGGGCCAACGTCCTGACTTTC,CASSEAHRVFGANVLTF
NA,TRBJ2-7,TRBV6-5,few,TGTGCCAGCAGTTACACGGGGGTCTACGAGCAGTACTTC,CASSYTGVYEQYF
TRBD2,TRBJ2-1,TRBV10-3,NA,TGTGCCATCAGGGCTAGCGGGGTAGACGAGCAGTTCTTC,CAIRASGVDEQFF
NA,TRBJ2-7,TRBV20-1,few,TGCAGTGCTAGACCAAAAAACTACGAGCAGTACTTC,CSARPKNYEQYF
NA,TRBJ2-5,TRBV7-9,many,TGTGCCAGCAGCTCCAACGGTCAAGCGGAGACCCAGTACTTC,CASSSNGQAETQYF
TRBD2,TRBJ2-3,TRBV6-1,NA,TGTGCCAGCAGCCCGGGACTAGCGGGGTTAGCAGATACGCAGTATTTT,CASSPGLAGLADTQYF
NA,TRBJ2-3,TRBV4-2,few,TGTGCCAGCAGCCAAGGGGCGGGGGCTCAGGATACGCAGTATTTT,CASSQGAGAQDTQYF
TRBD2,TRBJ2-1,TRBV5-1,NA,TGCGCCAGCTTGCCTAGCGGGGGGCCCTACAATGAGCAGTTCTTC,CASLPSGGPYNEQFF
TRBD1,TRBJ1-2,TRBV5-1,NA,TGCGCCAGCAGCTTGGGCGAGGGGGCGGTCGGCTATGGCTACACCTTC,CASSLGEGAVGYGYTF
NA,TRBJ1-3,TRBV15,NA,TGTGCCACCAGCATCACAACCAGGGGTCCTGGAAACACCATATATTTT,CATSITTRGPGNTIYF